These T cell receptor beta chains were read from a single sample in a study of blood T cells in healthy people across ages. TCRdb ran MiXCR on the 5' RACE reads and lists one entry per CDR3 protein. Among around 800,000 distinct CDR3 sequences listed, under 30% were seen once. The same data also contributed to another study, on T cells of mothers and their children.

Input material: blood. These receptors all come from a boy aged 5-17 years in good health. Both conserved end residues are part of each CDR3. The order of the fields is CDR3 protein, CDR3 DNA, clone size, J gene, V gene, D gene. D genes are given only for firm matches. Part of the rows lack a size; the others show once, few, many or a class for expanded clones.

cdr3_aa: CASSSRAGGRLSYEQYF
cdr3_nt: TGTGCCAGCAGCTCCAGAGCGGGGGGTCGACTATCCTACGAGCAGTACTTC
clone_size: .
j_call: TRBJ2-7
v_call: TRBV7-3
d_call: TRBD2

cdr3_aa: CASSSGGATGELFF
cdr3_nt: TGTGCCAGCAGTAGCGGGGGGGCCACCGGGGAGCTGTTTTTT
clone_size: .
j_call: TRBJ2-2
v_call: TRBV6-4
d_call: TRBD2

cdr3_aa: CSARDLSGASYEQYF
cdr3_nt: TGCAGTGCTAGAGATCTGTCGGGGGCCTCCTACGAGCAGTACTTC
clone_size: few
j_call: TRBJ2-7
v_call: TRBV20-1
d_call: .

cdr3_aa: CASSFNRGGDGYTF
cdr3_nt: TGCGCCAGCAGCTTCAACAGGGGAGGGGATGGCTACACCTTC
clone_size: few
j_call: TRBJ1-2
v_call: TRBV5-1
d_call: TRBD1

cdr3_aa: CASSQDRLGTGMDEQYF
cdr3_nt: TGCGCCAGCAGCCAAGATCGATTGGGGACAGGGATGGACGAGCAGTACTTC
clone_size: .
j_call: TRBJ2-7
v_call: TRBV4-1
d_call: TRBD1

cdr3_aa: CASSLAPGTGNTEAFF
cdr3_nt: TGTGCCAGCAGCTTAGCGCCGGGGACAGGGAACACTGAAGCTTTCTTT
clone_size: .
j_call: TRBJ1-1
v_call: TRBV7-9
d_call: TRBD1

cdr3_aa: CAIRGGGNTEAFF
cdr3_nt: TGTGCCATCAGAGGAGGGGGGAACACTGAAGCTTTCTTT
clone_size: .
j_call: TRBJ1-1
v_call: TRBV10-3
d_call: .

cdr3_aa: CASSKGQGETQYF
cdr3_nt: TGTGCCAGCAGTAAGGGACAGGGGGAGACCCAGTACTTC
clone_size: few
j_call: TRBJ2-5
v_call: TRBV25-1
d_call: TRBD1

cdr3_aa: CSAQAAGTGVNEQFF
cdr3_nt: TGCAGTGCTCAAGCTGCCGGGACAGGGGTCAATGAGCAGTTCTTC
clone_size: few
j_call: TRBJ2-1
v_call: TRBV20-1
d_call: TRBD1

cdr3_aa: CASSPFPAASDRNEKLFF
cdr3_nt: TGTGCCAGCAGTCCATTTCCAGCCGCAAGCGACAGGAATGAAAAACTGTTTTTT
clone_size: .
j_call: TRBJ1-4
v_call: TRBV12-3/TRBV12-4
d_call: .

cdr3_aa: CASSLISGGRDDEQFF
cdr3_nt: TGTGCCAGCAGTTTAATAAGCGGGGGGCGGGACGATGAGCAGTTCTTC
clone_size: .
j_call: TRBJ2-1
v_call: TRBV12-3/TRBV12-4
d_call: TRBD2

cdr3_aa: CASSYHPGQGYEQYF
cdr3_nt: TGTGCCAGCAGTTACCACCCGGGACAGGGTTACGAGCAGTACTTC
clone_size: few
j_call: TRBJ2-7
v_call: TRBV6-6
d_call: TRBD1

cdr3_aa: CASGLRTSGEQFF
cdr3_nt: TGTGCTAGTGGTTTGAGGACTAGCGGTGAGCAGTTCTTC
clone_size: .
j_call: TRBJ2-1
v_call: TRBV12-5
d_call: TRBD2